This TCR beta chain comes out of a study of blood T cell repertoires in COVID-19. About the study: From the United States, Italy and Spain came samples of acute and convalescent COVID-19. PBMCs, B-cell-depleted T cells, or T cells provided the cDNA or gDNA that made up the material.

V gave up 5 bases and J gave up 6 bases, with 20 bases separating them. Germline V gives CDR1 SGHTA, CDR2 FQGNSA. The CDR3 runs to 16 residues. Original handling: From reference gene primer amplification, estimates of nucleated cell counts were derived. Here immunoSEQ multiplex PCR was the method, and the copy in TCRdb shows in-frame clones only, minus some. D and trimming were read from the DNA, whereas the V and J calls and clone size are those reported in that table. The repertoire has 150,000 to 200,000 clones, about 80% of them found once; the top ten carry approximately 8%. Specimen: peripheral blood. The source of this sequence is a man in his 60s with acute or convalescent COVID-19. The rearrangement uses TRBV7-2 and TRBJ1-5, with D perhaps TRBD1 (5 bases). CDR3 sequence: CASSPSGTGGGQPQHF. The CDR3 nucleotides are TGTGCCAGCAGCCCCTCCGGTACAGGTGGTGGTCAGCCCCAGCATTTT. Looking up the rest from reference TRBV7-2 and TRBJ1-5 gives the full variable domain: GAGVSQSPSNKVTEKGKDVELRCDPISGHTALYWYRQSLGQGLEFLIYFQGNSAPDKSGLPSDRFSAERTGGSVSTLTIQRTQQEDSAVYLCASSPSGTGGGQPQHFGDGTRLSIL.